One and the same sample provided the 5 T cell receptor beta chains below, sequenced in a study of blood T cell repertoires in COVID-19. The method was immunoSEQ multiplex PCR; TCRdb's version includes in-frame clones alone and lacks a portion of them. The sample holds some 180,000 clones; 80% are singletons and the top ten take roughly 6.7%. The material sequenced was peripheral blood. The receptors derive from a man aged 55 to 70 with acute or convalescent COVID-19.

V gene TRBV18 combines with J gene TRBJ1-4, with D possibly TRBD1 on 6 matching bases. Looked up from germline, CDR1 is KGHSH and CDR2 is LQKENI. The germline V and J ends were trimmed by 4 bases and 0 bases, with 12 bases remaining between them. This CDR3 has 16 amino acids. The DNA for the CDR3 is TGTGCCAGCTCACTGGCCAGGGGTGCAACTAATGAAAAACTGTTTTTT. Its translation: CASSLARGATNEKLFF.

The genes are TRBV7-2 and TRBJ2-7; unclear D gene. Per the germline V gene, CDR1 is SGHTA and CDR2 is FQGNSA. The CDR3 has 14 residues. Trimming left V 3 bases short and J 2 bases short, with 11 bases between. Here the CDR3 reads CASSFRRNPYEQYF. In DNA form, the CDR3 reads TGTGCCAGCAGCTTTAGGAGAAATCCCTACGAGCAGTACTTC. The full variable domain, completed using reference TRBV7-2 and TRBJ2-7, is GAGVSQSPSNKVTEKGKDVELRCDPISGHTALYWYRQSLGQGLEFLIYFQGNSAPDKSGLPSDRFSAERTGGSVSTLTIQRTQQEDSAVYLCASSFRRNPYEQYFGPGTRLTVT.

This clone was found once. Other DNA sequences in this sample translate to the same CDR3. The rearrangement joins TRBV2 to TRBJ1-5; D is uncertain. The CDR3 extends over 13 amino acids. V was cut by 7 bases and J by 0 bases, with 7 bases left in between. Germline V gene data show CDR1 as SNHLY and CDR2 as FYNNEI. The CDR3 DNA reads TGTGCCAGCAAGAGGGATAGCAATCAGCCCCAGCATTTT. This sequence encodes CASKRDSNQPQHF. Together with reference TRBV2 and TRBJ1-5, the CDR3 gives the full variable domain: EPEVTQTPSHQVTQMGQEVILRCVPISNHLYFYWYRQILGQKVEFLVSFYNNEISEKSEIFDDQFSVERPDGSNFTLKIRSTKLEDSAMYFCASKRDSNQPQHFGDGTRLSIL.

The chain combines TRBV2 with TRBJ1-1; 9 positions agree with TRBD1. Looked up from germline, CDR1 is SNHLY and CDR2 is FYNNEI. This CDR3 has 17 residues. V was clipped by 6 bases and J by 1 base; unmatched bases: 12. The CDR3 DNA is TGTGCCAGCAGGGGACAGGGATTGGTCTTGGCGAACACTGAAGCTTTCTTT. Its protein product is CASRGQGLVLANTEAFF.

The rearrangement links TRBV4-1 to TRBJ2-1; tentatively, D is TRBD2 (7 bases). The CDR3 is 14 residues long. V gave up 3 bases and J gave up 10 bases, with 16 bases separating them. In germline, CDR1 is MGHRA, CDR2 YSYEKL. CDR3 DNA: TGCGCCAGCAGCCACCCCAGGGGAGGGGGAGAGCAGTTCTTC. The encoded protein is CASSHPRGGGEQFF.